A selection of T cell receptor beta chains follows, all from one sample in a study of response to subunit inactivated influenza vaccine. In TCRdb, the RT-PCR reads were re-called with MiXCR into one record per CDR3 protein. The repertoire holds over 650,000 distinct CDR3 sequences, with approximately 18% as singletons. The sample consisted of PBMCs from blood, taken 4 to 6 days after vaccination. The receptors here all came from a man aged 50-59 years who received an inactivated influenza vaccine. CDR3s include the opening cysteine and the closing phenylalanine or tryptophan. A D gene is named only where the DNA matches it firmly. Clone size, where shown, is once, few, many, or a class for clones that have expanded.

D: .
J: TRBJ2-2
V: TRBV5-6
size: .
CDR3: CASSFRGRPMNTGELFF
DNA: TGTGCCAGCAGCTTTCGGGGACGCCCAATGAACACCGGGGAGCTGTTTTTT

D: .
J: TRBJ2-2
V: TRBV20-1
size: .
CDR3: CSAKPYLSGSITGELFF
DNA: TGCAGTGCCAAGCCGTACCTATCCGGGTCAATAACCGGGGAGCTGTTTTTT

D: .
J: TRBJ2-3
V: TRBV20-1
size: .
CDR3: CSARDPRSSGTDTQYF
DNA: TGCAGTGCTAGAGATCCCCGGTCCAGCGGGACAGATACGCAGTATTTT

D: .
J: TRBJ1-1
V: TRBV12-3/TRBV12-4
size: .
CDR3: CASSLAPGGSNTEAFF
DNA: TGTGCCAGCAGTTTAGCCCCCGGGGGATCGAACACTGAAGCTTTCTTT

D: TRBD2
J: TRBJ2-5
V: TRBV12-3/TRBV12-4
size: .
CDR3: CASNDGLAGLETQYF
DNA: TGTGCCAGCAATGATGGACTAGCGGGGTTAGAGACCCAGTACTTC

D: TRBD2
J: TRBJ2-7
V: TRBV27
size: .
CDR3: CASSPPGLAGAHSGEQYF
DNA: TGTGCCAGCAGTCCCCCGGGACTAGCGGGGGCTCACTCGGGGGAGCAGTACTTC

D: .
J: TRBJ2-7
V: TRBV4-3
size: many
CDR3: CASSQELIDEQYF
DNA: TGCGCCAGCAGCCAAGAACTCATTGACGAGCAGTACTTC

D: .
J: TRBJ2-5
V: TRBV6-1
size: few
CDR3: CASYPLGGRETQYF
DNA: TGTGCCAGCTATCCACTGGGGGGACGGGAGACCCAGTACTTC

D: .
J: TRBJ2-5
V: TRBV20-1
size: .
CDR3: CSARERQETQYF
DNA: TGCAGTGCTAGAGAAAGGCAAGAGACCCAGTACTTC

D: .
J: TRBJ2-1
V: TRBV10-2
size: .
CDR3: CASSESKSYNEQFF
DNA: TGCGCCAGCAGTGAGTCGAAGTCCTACAATGAGCAGTTCTTC

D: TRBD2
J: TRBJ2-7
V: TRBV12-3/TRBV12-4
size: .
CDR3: CASSGGLAGSYEQYF
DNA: TGTGCCAGCAGTGGGGGACTAGCGGGCTCCTACGAGCAGTACTTC

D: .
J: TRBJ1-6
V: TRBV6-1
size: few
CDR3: CASSPGGALSPLHF
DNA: TGTGCCAGCAGCCCGGGAGGGGCCCTTTCACCCCTCCACTTT

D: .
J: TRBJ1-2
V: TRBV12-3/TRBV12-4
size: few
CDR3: CASSPRANSGTF
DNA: TGTGCCAGCAGTCCTCGGGCCAACAGCGGCACCTTC

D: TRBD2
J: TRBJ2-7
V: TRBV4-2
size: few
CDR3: CASSHGTSGTYEQYF
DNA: TGTGCCAGCAGCCATGGGACTAGCGGTACCTACGAGCAGTACTTC

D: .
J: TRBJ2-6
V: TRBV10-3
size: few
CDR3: CATLSPSGANVLTF
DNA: TGTGCCACCTTAAGTCCCTCTGGGGCCAACGTCCTGACTTTC

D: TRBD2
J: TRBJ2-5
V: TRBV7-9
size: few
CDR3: CASSLGGTETQYF
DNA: TGTGCCAGCAGCTTGGGGGGGACGGAGACCCAGTACTTC

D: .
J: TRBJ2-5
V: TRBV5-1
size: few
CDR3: CASSLGMGRGETQYF
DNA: TGCGCCAGCAGCTTGGGAATGGGTCGCGGGGAGACCCAGTACTTC

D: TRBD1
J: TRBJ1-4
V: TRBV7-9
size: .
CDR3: CASSFTGQGANEKLFF
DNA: TGTGCCAGCAGCTTCACCGGACAGGGGGCTAATGAAAAACTGTTTTTT

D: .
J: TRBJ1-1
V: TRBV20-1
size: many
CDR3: CSASRARSTEAFF
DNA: TGCAGTGCTTCCCGGGCGAGATCTACTGAAGCTTTCTTT

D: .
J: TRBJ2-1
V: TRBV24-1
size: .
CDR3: CATSDAGTWQFF
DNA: TGTGCCACCAGTGATGCCGGGACGTGGCAGTTCTTC

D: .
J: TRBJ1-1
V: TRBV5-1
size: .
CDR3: CASSLGGWVDTEAFF
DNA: TGCGCCAGCAGCTTGGGCGGTTGGGTTGACACTGAAGCTTTCTTT

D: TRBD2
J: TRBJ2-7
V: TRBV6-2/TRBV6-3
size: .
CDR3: CASSYSKSRLAASYEQYF
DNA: TGTGCCAGCAGTTACTCGAAGTCGAGACTAGCGGCCTCCTACGAGCAGTACTTC

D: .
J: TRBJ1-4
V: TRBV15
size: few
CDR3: CATSGGSEKLFF
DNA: TGTGCCACCAGCGGGGGGTCTGAAAAACTGTTTTTT

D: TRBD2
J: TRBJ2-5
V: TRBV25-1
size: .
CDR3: CASSDVASGQETQYF
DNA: TGTGCCAGCAGTGATGTGGCTAGCGGCCAAGAGACCCAGTACTTC

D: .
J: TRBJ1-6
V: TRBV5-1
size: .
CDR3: CASSRGMTGDNSPLHF
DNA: TGCGCCAGCAGCCGGGGTATGACAGGAGATAATTCACCCCTCCACTTT